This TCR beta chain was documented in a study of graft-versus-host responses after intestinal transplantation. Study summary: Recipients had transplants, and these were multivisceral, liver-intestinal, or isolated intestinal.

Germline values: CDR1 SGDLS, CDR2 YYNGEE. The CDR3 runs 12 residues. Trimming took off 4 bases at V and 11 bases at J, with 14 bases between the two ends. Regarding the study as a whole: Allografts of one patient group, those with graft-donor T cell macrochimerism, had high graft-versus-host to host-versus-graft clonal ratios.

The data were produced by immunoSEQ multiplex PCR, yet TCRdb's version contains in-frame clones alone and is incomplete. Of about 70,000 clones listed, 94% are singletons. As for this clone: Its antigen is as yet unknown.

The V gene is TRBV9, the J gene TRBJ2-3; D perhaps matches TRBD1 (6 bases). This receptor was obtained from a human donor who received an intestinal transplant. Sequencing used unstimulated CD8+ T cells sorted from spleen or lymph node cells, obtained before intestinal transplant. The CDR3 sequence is CASSSDRKEQYF. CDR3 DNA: TGTGCCAGCAGCTCCGACAGGAAAGAGCAGTATTTT.